This T cell receptor (beta chain) was captured in a study of cytomegalovirus exposure and HLA in healthy donors. General observations from the study: Follow-up analysis later connected one missense variant in DCLRE1C with trimming of TCR beta V- and J-genes. Reported findings show TCR beta sequences accurately forecast HLA-A and HLA-B alleles in most subjects. Reportedly, diagnosis of cytomegalovirus status by the classifier showed high specificity and sensitivity.

CDR1 KGHSH and CDR2 LQKENI come from the germline V gene. The CDR3 runs to 13 residues. Trimming removed 4 bases at V and 4 bases at J, with 10 bases between. The primer mix had 60 Vbeta and 13 Jbeta primers. Assay: immunoSEQ multiplex PCR; the TCRdb copy retains only in-frame clones and omits some. The sample includes 130,000 to 150,000 clones, roughly three quarters of them seen just once. With respect to this clone: The antigen is unknown.

Sequencing was carried out using PBMCs. The receptor was isolated from a female donor in good health and CMV-seronegative. The chain carries TRBV18 and TRBJ2-5; no definite D call. The chain's CDR3 is CASSLHPGETQYF. CDR3 bases: TGTGCCAGCTCACTGCACCCGGGAGAGACCCAGTACTTC.